The next 9 T cell receptor beta chains were all read from a single sample in a study of blood T cells in healthy people across ages. Primed by a sample-barcoded 5' primer and a J-beta primer mix, a second PCR proceeded for roughly 6 to 12 cycles. TCRdb called the 5' RACE reads again in MiXCR, with one record for every CDR3 protein. Among 850,000 to 1,000,000 distinct CDR3 sequences, 51% were seen once, and the ten largest hold 20% to 25%. Sequenced input: blood. The receptors derive from a woman aged 60-75 years in good health.

The CDR3 bases are TGTGCCAGCAGCGCTTCAATATCCTACGAGCAGTACTTC. This sequence encodes CASSASISYEQYF. V and J are TRBV11-2 and TRBJ2-7; D gene unclear. V was pared by 5 bases and J by 1 base, with 9 bases between. Germline CDR1 reads SGHAT; CDR2 reads FQNNGV. CDR3 length equals 13 residues. Full variable domain (remainder filled in from reference TRBV11-2 and TRBJ2-7): EAGVAQSPRYKIIEKRQSVAFWCNPISGHATLYWYQQILGQGPKLLIQFQNNGVVDDSQLPKDRFSAERLKGVDSTLKIQPAKLEDSAVYLCASSASISYEQYFGPGTRLTVT.

In DNA, the CDR3 is TGTGCCAGCAGCCTTTGGGACAGGGAGGTCAATGAGCAGTTCTTC. Its protein is CASSLWDREVNEQFF. The chain carries TRBV27 and TRBJ2-1; 9 nucleotides align to TRBD1. V lost 6 bases and J lost 6; bases outside the gene matches: 9. This CDR3 is built from 15 residues. Germline V CDR1 and CDR2: MNHEY, SMNVEV (reference sequence).

With regard to this clonotype: This could be a read error, since a much larger clone is one nucleotide away. The CDR3 DNA reads as TGTGCCAGCAGCGTAGCTGGGCGGGGAGAGACCCAGTACTTC. Amino acids: CASSVAGRGETQYF. The chain links TRBV7-2 to TRBJ2-5; D is possibly TRBD2 (6 bases). The CDR3 covers 14 residues. CDR1 is SGHTA, CDR2 FQGNSA, per germline.

The chain carries TRBV15 and TRBJ2-7; no reliable D call. The CDR3 runs to 13 residues. Trimming pared 0 bases from V and 6 bases from J, leaving 9 bases between. CDR1 and CDR2 (germline): LNHNV, YYDKDF (reference sequence). This chain's CDR3 is CATSRDLGFEQYF. The CDR3 coding sequence is TGTGCCACCAGCAGAGATTTAGGGTTCGAGCAGTACTTC. Based on the CDR3 plus reference TRBV15 and TRBJ2-7, the full variable domain is DAMVIQNPRYQVTQFGKPVTLSCSQTLNHNVMYWYQQKSSQAPKLLFHYYDKDFNNEADTPDNFQSRRPNTSFCFLDIRSPGLGDTAMYLCATSRDLGFEQYFGPGTRLTVT.

This clonotype came up a few times. The chain couples TRBV20-1 to TRBJ2-3; D possibly corresponds to TRBD2 (6 bases). Germline CDR1 reads DFQATT; CDR2 reads SNEGSKA (reference sequence). The CDR3 sequence is 14 residues long. Between the trimmed V and J ends, which lost 2 bases and 2 bases, there was a span of 11 bases. CDR3 amino acids: CSARPGRSTDTQYF. DNA for the CDR3: TGCAGTGCTAGACCCGGGAGATCCACAGATACGCAGTATTTT.

The genes are TRBV29-1 and TRBJ2-1; 8 bases align to TRBD2. Germline values: CDR1 SQVTM, CDR2 ANQGSEA. V gave up 4 bases and J gave up 7 bases; unmatched junction bases: 12. The CDR3 has 15 residues. The CDR3 loop reads CSVVMPGGPGNEQFF. The CDR3 DNA is TGCAGCGTTGTTATGCCGGGAGGGCCGGGAAATGAGCAGTTCTTC.

This clonotype was seen a handful of times. The chain carries TRBV7-9 and TRBJ2-3, with D unclear. Germline lookup yields CDR1 SEHNR and CDR2 FQNEAQ (reference sequence). Trimming shortened V by 8 bases and J by 3 bases, and 6 bases separated the two germline ends. The CDR3 sequence is 11 residues long. The CDR3 nucleotides read TGTGCCAGCCACGATACAGATACGCAGTATTTT. Translation gives CASHDTDTQYF.

Notes on this clonotype: Sequence at one end of the junction differs from germline and may be a read error. The gene calls are TRBV28 and TRBJ2-3; 7 nucleotides align to TRBD2. CDR1 is MDHEN, CDR2 SYDVKM, per germline. This CDR3 is built from 18 residues. The CDR3 region is CASSSPNPTSVSTNTQYF. The CDR3 DNA sequence: TGTGCCAGCAGTTCGCCAAACCCTACTAGCGTTAGCACAAATACGCAGTATTTT.

V is TRBV12-3 or TRBV12-4 and J is TRBJ1-1, with D possibly matching TRBD1 (5 bases). The V end was cut by 5 bases, the J end by 0 bases, with 10 bases between. This CDR3 is built from 14 residues. CDR3 in DNA: TGTGCCAGCAGTAGGGGCGGCATGAACACTGAAGCTTTCTTT. Protein product: CASSRGGMNTEAFF.